What follows is one T cell receptor (beta chain) and its context. Other DNA sequences in this sample translate to the same CDR3. The sample comes from a study of shared clonotypes between healthy human individuals. Whole-study context: Aged between 18 and 49, the donors were a couple of women and three men.

The CDR3 runs 15 residues. The germline gives CDR1 GTSNPN, CDR2 SVGIG (reference sequence). V gave up 1 base and J gave up 0 bases, with 9 bases separating them. Sequencing was at deep level. The input for sorted-subset replicate PCRs was 200 ng DNA, tens of thousands of T cell genomes. This table comes from immunoSEQ multiplex PCR, and its TCRdb copy is limited to in-frame clones, with some not included. The sample yields 2 million to 3 million clones, under 95% seen once. Input material: naive CD4+ T cells from PBMCs. Subset meaning: CD45RA+ positively selected. This clonotype was obtained from a man aged 18-30 years in good health. Some clones in this sample may be carry-over from other donors' samples. The chain joins TRBV30 to TRBJ1-4, with D hard to call. The CDR3 sequence: CAWSDTGSTNEKLFF. The CDR3 DNA follows: TGTGCCTGGAGTGACACCGGATCAACTAATGAAAAACTGTTTTTT. The full variable domain, completed using reference TRBV30 and TRBJ1-4, is SQTIHQWPATLVQPVGSPLSLECTVEGTSNPNLYWYRQAAGRGLQLLFYSVGIGQISSEVPQNLSASRPQDRQFILSSKKLLLSDSGFYLCAWSDTGSTNEKLFFGSGTQLSVL.